Sequencing of this TCR beta chain was carried out in a study of cytomegalovirus exposure and HLA in healthy donors. Germline trimming cut 5 bases from V and 7 bases from J; bases unmatched to any gene: 11. The CDR3 is 16 amino acids. From germline, CDR1 is SGHVS and CDR2 FQNEAQ. The method was immunoSEQ multiplex PCR; TCRdb's version includes in-frame clones alone and lacks a portion of them. The sample yields about 170,000 clones, around nine tenths seen once. Findings and limits, study-wide: The study put under 200 TCR beta chains on its list as cytomegalovirus-associated.

Regarding this clone: What it recognizes is unknown.

Input material: PBMCs. This TCR was sampled from a woman aged 18 to 35 in good health and CMV-seronegative. The chain joins TRBV7-8 to TRBJ1-5; TRBD1 matches 10 bases. The CDR3 DNA follows: TGTGCCAGCAGCGTAAGGGACAGGGGATCGGAGCAGCCCCAGCATTTT. Amino acids: CASSVRDRGSEQPQHF.